This record covers a single T cell receptor beta chain. Antigen unknown. Trimming stripped 5 bases from V and 4 bases from J, with 11 bases between. The CDR3 totals 13 residues. In germline, CDR1 is MNHEY, CDR2 SMNVEV (reference sequence). The data were obtained in a study of a mutant IDH1 vaccine in newly diagnosed glioma. Overall study context: Radiotherapy alone preceded vaccination by 4-6 weeks; alternatively, vaccination started with temozolomide cycles. Before enrollment, patients got radiotherapy alone, temozolomide alone, or mostly the combination.

Sequencing was performed with immunoSEQ multiplex PCR; in TCRdb, only in-frame clones are kept and a portion is missing. The sample comprises 110,000 or so clones, about 90% of which are singletons, and roughly 0.65% rests with the top ten. Time point specified: week 11, during vaccination. One vaccine dose held 300 ug of mutant IDH1 20-mer peptide and came with topical imiquimod. The rearrangement links TRBV27 to TRBJ2-5; a possible D gene is TRBD1 (5 bases). This TCR was sampled from a woman aged 45-65 years with glioma. Sequencing used PBMCs, obtained from a glioma patient whose treatment included an IDH1 peptide vaccine. The CDR3 protein is CASSRGARETQYF. In DNA, the CDR3 is TGTGCCAGCAGTCGTGGGGCAAGAGAGACCCAGTACTTC.